The clone carrying this T cell receptor (beta chain) appeared a few times. Its antigen remains unknown. Time point meaning: blood 2 weeks post-SBRT. Treatment here: 15 Gy SBRT to primary tumor, nephrectomy 4 weeks later. Radiation-treated patients gave blood at baseline, week 2 and week 4. The data were obtained in a study of radiation and T cells in renal cell carcinoma. Findings and caveats of the study: Without pretreatment biopsies, baseline tumor clonotype presence was undetermined. Top tumor clonotypes rose in blood 2 weeks post-radiation, then contracted.

Germline CDR1 and CDR2: KGHSH and LQKENI. The CDR3 totals 13 residues. The junction had 3 bases not matched to a gene; V was cut back by 3 bases and J by 8 bases. Libraries were prepared by immunoSEQ multiplex PCR; TCRdb keeps only in-frame clonotypes and omits some of them. The sample lists around 130,000 clones, 88% occurring once. The V call is TRBV18, the J call TRBJ1-4, with 7 bases lining up with TRBD1. Sequencing used blood, obtained from a patient whose treatment included radiotherapy and nephrectomy. This receptor was obtained from a woman between 70 and 85 years old with renal cell carcinoma. The chain's CDR3 is CASSPGTVEKLFF. The CDR3 DNA reads TGTGCCAGCTCACCCGGGACAGTAGAAAAACTGTTTTTT.